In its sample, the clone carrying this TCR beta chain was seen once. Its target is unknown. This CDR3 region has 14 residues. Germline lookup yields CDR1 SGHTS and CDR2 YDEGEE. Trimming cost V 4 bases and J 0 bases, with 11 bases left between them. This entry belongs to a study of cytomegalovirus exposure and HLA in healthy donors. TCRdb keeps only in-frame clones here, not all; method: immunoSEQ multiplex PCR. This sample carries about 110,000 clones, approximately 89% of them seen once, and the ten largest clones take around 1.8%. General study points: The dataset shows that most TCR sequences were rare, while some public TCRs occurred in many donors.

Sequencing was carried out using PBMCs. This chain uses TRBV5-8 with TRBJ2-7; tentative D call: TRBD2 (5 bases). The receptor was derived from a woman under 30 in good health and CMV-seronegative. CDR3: CASSERHSSYEQYF. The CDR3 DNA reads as TGTGCCAGCAGCGAGCGGCATAGCTCCTACGAGCAGTACTTC.